Sequencing of this T cell receptor beta chain was carried out in a study of spatial heterogeneity in lung cancer. At the level of the study: Matched bulk RNA-seq yielded a T cell transcriptional module score. Counts of TCR transcripts in tumor regions correlated strongly with that score. General study points: Coverage estimated for tumor T cells reached approximately 7.5% for alpha chains and about 13% for beta chains. The counts of expanded TCRs, ubiquitous and regional, tracked ubiquitous and regional nonsynonymous mutations, respectively. Expanded intratumoral alpha and beta TCR counts tracked tumor mutation counts.

TCRdb processed the 5' RACE reads anew with MiXCR; each CDR3 protein has one entry. Seen here are 17,000 or so distinct CDR3 sequences, around 6% observed once, and the top ten hold 6.8%. Time point denoted: sample taken at primary tumor resection. Whole RNA from tumor, nontumor lung or frozen PBMC was sequenced unsorted. Trimming cost V 9 bases and J 3 bases, with 15 bases left between them. Germline assignment: CDR1 SGHTA and CDR2 FQGNSA. The CDR3 extends over 13 amino acids. This clonotype qualifies as medium-sized (0.01 to 0.1%). The antigen remains undetermined. Material: lung tumor tissue, obtained at surgery. The TCR sequence derives from a male donor with early-stage non-small cell lung cancer. The V call is TRBV7-2, the J call TRBJ2-7; D remains ambiguous. CDR3 in amino acids: CASRTPAHYEQYF. The CDR3 nucleotides read TGTGCCAGTCGCACTCCGGCGCACTACGAGCAGTACTTC.